This paragraph covers one T cell receptor (beta chain) sequence. No antigen is known for it. These data originate in a study of T cell responses to AZD1222 COVID-19 vaccine. The CDR3 sequence is 14 residues long. The V gene's germline CDR1 is LNHDA and CDR2 SQIVND (reference sequence). Trimming took 6 bases from V and 4 from J, leaving 12 bases between them. Findings of the study overall: Increases in Spike-specific TCR breadth and depth were seen after two AZD1222 doses. The CD4 TCRs associated with vaccination extended across spike and predominated at 160-218 and 743-854. Sampled repertoires all dated from after the peak T cell response.

TCRdb keeps only in-frame clones here, not all; method: immunoSEQ multiplex PCR. The table lists roughly 140,000 clones, about 90% of them singletons, with around 10% in the top ten. The rearrangement links TRBV19 to TRBJ1-4; D is unresolved. The clonotype originates from an adult who received the AZD1222 COVID-19 vaccine. The sample was peripheral blood, taken 28 days after the second AZD1222 dose. The CDR3 coding sequence is TGTGCCAGTAGGGCTTCAGACCTTAATGAAAAACTGTTTTTT. Translation gives CASRASDLNEKLFF.